The present TCR beta chain was sequenced within a study of regulatory dendritic cells for organ transplantation. FACS sorted CD4+ or CD8+ T cells into CD45RA+ naive and CD45RO+ memory. Data came from immunoSEQ multiplex PCR; TCRdb stores just in-frame clones and leaves some out. Of under 45,000 clones listed, approximately 91% are singletons. The CDR3 sequence is 14 residues long. CDR1 is SGHTA, CDR2 FQGNSA, per germline. Deletions cut 2 bases from V and 4 bases from J, with 11 bases between. Broader study findings: Considerable individual heterogeneity was seen in alloreactive memory CD8+ T cells. Regulatory dendritic cells appeared to expand memory CD8+ clones less than mature ones.

Concerning this clone: Its antigen is currently unknown.

The V gene is TRBV7-2, the J gene TRBJ2-5, with D possibly TRBD2 on 6 matching bases. The sequenced sample consisted of naive CD4+ T cells from blood. Subset here: CD45RA+ naive T cells. The sequence was collected from a human donor in good health. The CDR3 region has the DNA TGTGCCAGCAGCTTATCTGGGAGGTCAGAGACCCAGTACTTC. Translated, it gives CASSLSGRSETQYF.